Ten or more counts support the clone carrying this TCR beta chain. Antigen: not known. This sample is part of a study of regulatory T cells in long-lasting Graves disease. Study in general: Newly diagnosed Graves' patients took antithyroid drugs under 3 months. Broader study findings: It was in persistent disease that TRBV28, TRBJ1-2 and TRBJ2-5 were favored.

The time point denotes: newly diagnosed GD, antithyroid drugs for less than 3 months. PBMC RNA served as the TCR library source. iRepertoire HTBI primers and Arm-PCR of CDR3 regions built TCR beta libraries. TCRdb recomputed calls from the multiplex PCR reads with MiXCR, one row per CDR3 protein. Here the sample spans around 460,000 distinct CDR3 sequences, 12% to 15% being singletons. The CDR3 runs 14 residues. Germline-derived CDR1 and CDR2 are MDHEN and SYDVKM. Trimming removed 6 bases at V and 3 bases at J, with 11 bases between. The same sample was also used in a study of T cells in Graves' hyperthyroidism and ophthalmopathy. In that study: Researchers barred patients who had uncontrolled infection, other autoimmune disease, pregnancy or lactation.

The J gene is TRBJ2-2, the V gene TRBV28; D gene unclear. Source: peripheral blood mononuclear cells (PBMCs), taken at new diagnosis, from a patient treated with antithyroid drugs. The clonotype was recovered from a woman aged 45-60 years with Graves disease. CDR3 amino acids: CASRAGSDTGELFF. The DNA of the CDR3 is TGTGCCAGCAGAGCCGGGTCCGACACCGGGGAGCTGTTTTTT.